What follows are 31 T cell receptor beta chains derived from one specimen sequenced in a study of T cell changes during pregnancy in multiple sclerosis. The assay was immunoSEQ multiplex PCR, and TCRdb's table has in-frame clones only and misses some. In the table there are tens of thousands of clones, about 88% of which are singletons. Material: CD4+ T cells from peripheral blood mononuclear cells, obtained in the second trimester of pregnancy. The origin of the receptors is a female donor with multiple sclerosis, enrolled in a pregnancy study.

This clone was counted between two and nine times. This chain joins TRBV29-1 and TRBJ2-7; the D gene is possibly TRBD1 (6 bases). The germline gives CDR1 SQVTM, CDR2 ANQGSEA. V lost 6 bases and J 6 bases, leaving 18 bases between the germline ends. The CDR3 spans 13 residues. The CDR3 region has the DNA TGCAGCGTGACGTATTTATGGGGGCTCGAGCAGTACTTC. Translating it yields CSVTYLWGLEQYF.

V gene TRBV28 combines with J gene TRBJ2-1; TRBD2 aligns across 12 bases. The CDR3 loop spans 19 amino acids. The V gene's germline CDR1 is MDHEN and CDR2 SYDVKM. The ends lost 6 bases at V and 2 bases at J; junction bases unmatched: 14. The CDR3: CASSLKARLAGVPYNEQFF. CDR3 coding DNA: TGTGCCAGCAGCTTAAAGGCCCGACTAGCGGGGGTTCCCTACAATGAGCAGTTCTTC.

This clone was recorded once. The CDR3 loop reads CASSRDRQETQYF. CDR3 coding DNA: TGTGCCAGCAGCCGGGACAGGCAAGAGACCCAGTACTTC. This chain joins TRBV2 and TRBJ2-5; 8 nucleotides agree with TRBD1. Losses at the gene ends were 6 bases for V and 2 bases for J; bases not matched to a gene: 2. Germline V gene sequence: CDR1 SNHLY, CDR2 FYNNEI. The length of the CDR3 is 13 residues. The variable domain in full, with the rest retrieved from reference TRBV2 and TRBJ2-5, is EPEVTQTPSHQVTQMGQEVILRCVPISNHLYFYWYRQILGQKVEFLVSFYNNEISEKSEIFDDQFSVERPDGSNFTLKIRSTKLEDSAMYFCASSRDRQETQYFGPGTRLLVL.

The table lists this clone with a count of one. The chain joins TRBV5-4 to TRBJ1-4; the D is unclear. CDR3 length: 13 amino acids. Germline assignment: CDR1 SGHNT and CDR2 YYREEE (reference sequence). The germline V and J ends were trimmed by 0 bases and 4 bases, with 4 bases remaining between them. This CDR3 reads CASSLAGNEKLFF. The CDR3, as DNA: TGTGCCAGCAGCTTGGCGGGTAATGAAAAACTGTTTTTT.

The chain uses TRBV15 and TRBJ2-4; D is perhaps TRBD1 (7 bases). CDR1 is LNHNV, CDR2 YYDKDF, per germline (reference sequence). V gave up 1 base and J gave up 8 bases, with 12 bases separating them. CDR3 length: 14 amino acids. DNA of the CDR3: TGTGCCACCAGCAGAGTGACCAGGGGGGACATTCAGTACTTC. Translation: CATSRVTRGDIQYF.

This clone is a singleton in its sample. V usage is TRBV6-5 and J usage is TRBJ1-1; D gene uncertain. The CDR3 length is 16 residues. CDR1 and CDR2 (germline): MNHEY, SVGAGI. The V end was cut by 3 bases, the J end by 3 bases, with 17 bases between. Here the CDR3 DNA reads TGTGCCAGCAGTTATCGTTCGGTGGCTCGGGACACTGAAGCTTTCTTT. Encoded protein: CASSYRSVARDTEAFF.

The chain is built from TRBV9 and TRBJ2-7, with TRBD2 matching over 8 bases. Germline CDR1 is SGDLS and CDR2 is YYNGEE. The CDR3 contains 15 residues. V lost 4 bases to trimming and J lost 5 bases; unmatched junction nucleotides: 11. The CDR3 DNA reads TGTGCCAGCAGCCCGGGAGGGAGGGCCGGGAACGAGCAGTACTTC. Amino acid sequence: CASSPGGRAGNEQYF. Drawing the rest from reference TRBV9 and TRBJ2-7, the complete variable domain is DSGVTQTPKHLITATGQRVTLRCSPRSGDLSVYWYQQSLDQGLQFLIQYYNGEERAKGNILERFSAQQFPDLHSELNLSSLELGDSALYFCASSPGGRAGNEQYFGPGTRLTVT.

The chain combines TRBV2 with TRBJ2-7; D not certain. V lost 5 bases to trimming and J lost 4 bases, with 6 bases between them. This CDR3 region has 11 residues. CDR1 is SNHLY and CDR2 is FYNNEI in the germline V gene. CDR3 protein: CASSPIYEQYF. For the CDR3, the DNA is TGTGCCAGCAGTCCTATTTACGAGCAGTACTTC.

The chain employs TRBV5-6 and TRBJ2-5; 12 bases match TRBD1. This CDR3 spans 17 amino acids. Germline V CDR1 and CDR2: SGHDT, YYEEEE. The V gene end was trimmed by 3 bases and the J gene end by 4 bases; junction bases not matched to a gene: 10. CDR3 protein: CASSSPGQGARRETQYF. CDR3 sequence (DNA): TGTGCCAGCAGCTCACCGGGACAGGGGGCTCGGCGAGAGACCCAGTACTTC. The full variable domain, with the rest looked up from reference TRBV5-6 and TRBJ2-5, is DAGVTQSPTHLIKTRGQQVTLRCSPKSGHDTVSWYQQALGQGPQFIFQYYEEEERQRGNFPDRFSGHQFPNYSSELNVNALLLGDSALYLCASSSPGQGARRETQYFGPGTRLLVL.

V gene TRBV6-5 combines with J gene TRBJ1-2; the D is unclear. V shed 0 bases and J shed 2 bases, with 10 bases lying between them. Germline values: CDR1 MNHEY, CDR2 SVGAGI. The CDR3 totals 15 residues. CDR3 sequence: CASSYSRGSNYGYTF. The DNA of the CDR3 is TGTGCCAGCAGTTACTCGCGGGGTTCCAACTATGGCTACACCTTC.

This clone appeared a single time. The rearrangement uses TRBV28 and TRBJ2-1, with 13 nucleotides matching TRBD2. J lost 9 bases, V lost 2 bases, and 10 bases had no gene match. This CDR3 contains 17 residues. The germline gives CDR1 MDHEN, CDR2 SYDVKM. CDR3 bases: TGTGCCAGCAGTTTAGCTCGTGGACTAGCGGGAGAGGGTGAGCAGTTCTTC. Amino acids: CASSLARGLAGEGEQFF.

V and J are TRBV7-8 and TRBJ2-7; D perhaps matches TRBD1 (8 bases). CDR1 and CDR2 (germline): SGHVS, FQNEAQ. Trimming cost V 1 base and J 3 bases, with 19 bases left between them. The length of the CDR3 is 17 residues. The CDR3 region has the DNA TGTGCCAGCAGCTTAGTAGACAGGGGAGGGAACCTCTACGAGCAGTACTTC. Its protein product is CASSLVDRGGNLYEQYF.

The DNA for the CDR3 is TGTGCTAGTGGTTTGGTACTTAGCGGGGCGTTGAACACTGAAGCTTTCTTT. This translates into CASGLVLSGALNTEAFF. V is TRBV12-5 and J is TRBJ1-1, with a weak D call TRBD1 (5 bases). Germline-derived CDR1 and CDR2 are LGHNT and FRNRAP. The CDR3 runs 17 residues. V gave up 0 bases and J gave up 0 bases, with 14 bases separating them.

The V call is TRBV5-1, the J call TRBJ1-2; 7 nucleotides align to TRBD1. The CDR3 has 14 residues. The junction had 1 base not matched to a gene; V was cut back by 0 bases and J by 2 bases. CDR1 and CDR2 from the germline V gene are SGHRS and YFSETQ. As DNA, the CDR3 is TGCGCCAGCAGCTTGGCGGGACAGAACTATGGCTACACCTTC. It translates to CASSLAGQNYGYTF.

This chain uses TRBV6-6 with TRBJ1-2; TRBD1 aligns across 9 bases. V lost 6 bases, J lost 4 bases, and 6 bases stayed unmatched. The length of the CDR3 is 14 residues. Looked up from germline, CDR1 is MNHNY and CDR2 is SVGAGI (reference sequence). CDR3 coding DNA: TGTGCCAGCAGACCCGGGACAGGGAGCTATGGCTACACCTTC. It encodes CASRPGTGSYGYTF.

This clone was detected once. The chain carries TRBV28 and TRBJ1-5; TRBD1 matches at 10 bases. Germline trimming cut 6 bases from V and 7 bases from J; bases unmatched to any gene: 9. Per the germline V gene, CDR1 is MDHEN and CDR2 is SYDVKM. This CDR3 is 15 amino acids long. DNA for the CDR3: TGTGCCAGCAGCCAAGTGACAGGGGGCCTGCAGCCCCAGCATTTT. This encodes CASSQVTGGLQPQHF.

The gene calls are TRBV12-5 and TRBJ2-5, with 7 positions matching TRBD1. This CDR3 is 16 amino acids long. Germline V gives CDR1 LGHNT, CDR2 FRNRAP. Trimming took 0 bases from V and 5 from J; bases not matched to a gene: 9. The CDR3 protein is CASGLVLGQDKETQYF. DNA of the CDR3: TGTGCTAGTGGTTTGGTACTAGGACAGGATAAGGAGACCCAGTACTTC.

The genes are TRBV28 and TRBJ1-2; 7 nucleotides agree with TRBD1. The germline V gene has CDR1 MDHEN and CDR2 SYDVKM. This CDR3 region has 12 residues. V lost 6 bases to trimming and J lost 8 bases; unmatched junction nucleotides: 6. DNA of the CDR3: TGTGCCAGCAGGCAAGGGGGCGAGGGCTACACCTTC. This sequence encodes CASRQGGEGYTF.

In regard to this clone: The final CDR3 position lacks the conserved phenylalanine or tryptophan, pointing to a likely read error. The chain couples TRBV7-9 to TRBJ1-2; D gene uncertain. V lost 6 bases and J lost 6, with 11 bases in between. In germline, CDR1 is SEHNR, CDR2 FQNEAQ (reference sequence). The CDR3 loop spans 12 amino acids. The CDR3 sequence: CASSLSGNGYTS. In DNA form, the CDR3 reads TGTGCCAGCAGTCTTTCGGGGAATGGCTACACCTCC.

This chain uses TRBV5-6 with TRBJ2-5; TRBD2 agrees at 9 bases. Per the germline V gene, CDR1 is SGHDT and CDR2 is YYEEEE. The ends lost 4 bases at V and 4 bases at J; junction bases unmatched: 8. The CDR3 covers 15 residues. CDR3 sequence: CASSKVAGEGETQYF. The CDR3 bases are TGTGCCAGCAGCAAGGTAGCGGGAGAGGGAGAGACCCAGTACTTC.

This chain links TRBV19 with TRBJ2-1, with 7 positions matching TRBD2. Germline V CDR1 and CDR2: LNHDA, SQIVND (reference sequence). Trimming cost V 1 base and J 7 bases; bases outside gene matches: 7. This CDR3 has 15 amino acids. CDR3 nucleotide sequence: TGTGCCAGTAGTATAGCGAGATGGGGGGGGAATGAGCAGTTCTTC. Translation: CASSIARWGGNEQFF. Filled out from reference TRBV19 and TRBJ2-1, the complete variable domain reads DGGITQSPKYLFRKEGQNVTLSCEQNLNHDAMYWYRQDPGQGLRLIYYSQIVNDFQKGDIAEGYSVSREKKESFPLTVTSAQKNPTAFYLCASSIARWGGNEQFFGPGTRLTVL.

The gene calls are TRBV5-1 and TRBJ2-7, with 9 positions matching TRBD1. This CDR3 has 16 residues. Germline V gene lookup returns CDR1 SGHRS and CDR2 YFSETQ. J was trimmed by 1 base and V by 0 bases; bases with no gene match: 5. The CDR3 spells CASSLGGTGYSYEQYF. CDR3 coding DNA: TGCGCCAGCAGCTTGGGAGGGACAGGGTATTCCTACGAGCAGTACTTC.

V is TRBV14 and J is TRBJ1-2; D call uncertain. The CDR3 extends over 19 amino acids. V lost 4 bases and J lost 0, with 24 bases in between. Per the germline V gene, CDR1 is SGHDN and CDR2 is FVKESK. DNA of the CDR3: TGTGCCAGCAGCCCCGTCCTTTCCCGTACCCGGGGAACTAACTATGGCTACACCTTC. This gives the protein CASSPVLSRTRGTNYGYTF.

To note about this clone: An end of the junction differs from the germline gene, which may be a read error. CDR3 amino acids: CASSYLTEGTGELFF. In DNA, the CDR3 is TGTGCCAGTAGTTATCTTACTGAGGGCACCGGGGAGCTGTTTTTT. The gene calls are TRBV27 and TRBJ2-2, with a possible D match to TRBD2 (5 bases). There are 15 residues in the CDR3. Looked up from germline, CDR1 is MNHEY and CDR2 is SMNVEV (reference sequence).

As DNA, the CDR3 is TGCGCCAGCAGCAGGGGACAGGGGGCCTACAATGAGCAGTTCTTC. It specifies CASSRGQGAYNEQFF. This chain uses TRBV5-1 with TRBJ2-1, with 11 bases identical to TRBD1. V lost 4 bases and J lost 2; bases outside the gene matches: 2. CDR1 SGHRS and CDR2 YFSETQ come from the germline V gene. This CDR3 has 15 residues. Based on the CDR3 plus reference TRBV5-1 and TRBJ2-1, the full variable domain is KAGVTQTPRYLIKTRGQQVTLSCSPISGHRSVSWYQQTPGQGLQFLFEYFSETQRNKGNFPGRFSGRQFSNSRSEMNVSTLELGDSALYLCASSRGQGAYNEQFFGPGTRLTVL.

In DNA form, the CDR3 reads TGTGCCAGCAGTGAAGGGTATAGCGGGACCTCCTACGAGCAGTACTTC. Translated: CASSEGYSGTSYEQYF. J is TRBJ2-7 and V is TRBV6-1; the match to TRBD2 covers 8 bases. The germline CDR1 and CDR2 sequences are MNHNS and SASEGT. With V trimmed by 1 base and J by 0 bases, 5 bases remained unmatched. This CDR3 has 16 amino acids.

This chain links TRBV6-6 with TRBJ1-2; D is unclear. From germline, CDR1 is MNHNY and CDR2 SVGAGI (reference sequence). The CDR3 has 10 residues. The V and J ends lost 6 bases and 13 bases respectively, with 12 bases between them. The CDR3 region is CASRTTLPTF. The CDR3 region has the DNA TGTGCCAGCAGAACGACATTACCCACCTTC.

The chain carries TRBV25-1 and TRBJ1-5, with a tentative D call TRBD1 (5 bases). Looked up from germline, CDR1 is MGHDK and CDR2 is SYGVNS. The CDR3 has 13 residues. Trimming removed 9 bases from V and 7 bases from J, with 16 bases in between. Written as DNA, the CDR3 is TGTGCCAGTCAGGGACTCTCGGGGCAGCCCCAGCATTTT. It translates to CASQGLSGQPQHF.

The chain couples TRBV5-1 to TRBJ2-3, with 8 bases identical to TRBD2. Losses at the gene ends were 3 bases for V and 1 base for J; bases not matched to a gene: 10. Germline V gene lookup returns CDR1 SGHRS and CDR2 YFSETQ. There are 17 residues in the CDR3. CDR3 protein: CASSSRTSSQGTDTQYF. In DNA form, the CDR3 reads TGCGCCAGCAGCTCACGGACTAGCAGCCAAGGCACAGATACGCAGTATTTT.

The sample holds a few counts of this clone. The chain links TRBV6-5 to TRBJ2-7, with 12 positions matching TRBD2. V was clipped by 0 bases and J by 4 bases; unmatched bases: 4. The CDR3 covers 16 residues. Germline assignment: CDR1 MNHEY and CDR2 SVGAGI. Here the CDR3 reads CASSYSTSGSPYEQYF. The CDR3 coding sequence is TGTGCCAGCAGTTACTCGACTAGCGGGAGTCCGTACGAGCAGTACTTC.

The rearrangement links TRBV12-1 to TRBJ1-1. TRBV12-1 is marked as a pseudogene. This CDR3 comprises 17 residues. The CDR3 bases are TGTGCCAGCAGCTTTTCTTCCCGGGGTCAGAAGAACACTGAAGCTTTCTTT. It encodes CASSFSSRGQKNTEAFF.